The 27 T cell receptor beta chains below all came from one sample that was sequenced in a study of blood T cell repertoires in COVID-19. Profiled with immunoSEQ multiplex PCR; TCRdb holds only in-frame clones, not every one. The profile shows some 250,000 clones, about 80% of them singletons. Input material: peripheral blood. The receptors were sampled from a man aged 25-45 years who had recovered from COVID-19.

V usage is TRBV7-2 and J usage is TRBJ2-1; tentative D call: TRBD2 (7 bases). The CDR3 loop spans 14 amino acids. CDR1 SGHTA and CDR2 FQGNSA come from the germline V gene. V was cut by 5 bases and J by 6 bases, with 14 bases left in between. This chain's CDR3 is CASSPGGSPNEQFF. The CDR3 DNA sequence: TGTGCCAGCAGCCCGGGGGGCTCCCCCAATGAGCAGTTCTTC.

This rearrangement joins TRBV28 to TRBJ1-3, with 10 bases fitting TRBD1. There are 16 residues in the CDR3. V was pared by 7 bases and J by 3 bases, with 9 bases of the junction left unmatched. Germline lookup yields CDR1 MDHEN and CDR2 SYDVKM. The CDR3 DNA follows: TGTGCCAGCATGGACAGGGGGACGATGTATGGAAACACCATATATTTT. Protein sequence: CASMDRGTMYGNTIYF.

There are a few counts of this clone. The rearrangement joins TRBV6-5 to TRBJ2-7; 9 nucleotides align to TRBD1. This CDR3 contains 15 residues. The germline gives CDR1 MNHEY, CDR2 SVGAGI. The V gene end was trimmed by 6 bases and the J gene end by 4 bases; junction bases not matched to a gene: 10. CDR3 nucleotides: TGTGCCAGCAGCCACACTAGGGACAGGGCTTACGAGCAGTACTTC. This gives the protein CASSHTRDRAYEQYF.

This clone was picked up a small number of times. The gene calls are TRBV6-6 and TRBJ2-2, with 9 bases identical to TRBD2. The CDR3 is 18 amino acids. V dropped 5 bases and J dropped 3; count of bases not matched to a gene: 13. The germline CDR1 and CDR2 sequences are MNHNY and SVGAGI (reference sequence). The CDR3 sequence is CASSLRAPGLADTGELFF. The CDR3 region has the DNA TGTGCCAGCAGTCTACGGGCTCCGGGACTAGCTGACACCGGGGAGCTGTTTTTT.

This clone has more than one count but fewer than ten. The chain has TRBV9 and TRBJ2-3; 7 nucleotides line up with TRBD1. CDR3 size: 14 residues. Per germline, CDR1 SGDLS and CDR2 YYNGEE. The V and J ends lost 3 bases and 2 bases, in that order; junction bases with no gene match: 3. The CDR3: CASSDQGVTDTQYF. The CDR3 region has the DNA TGTGCCAGCAGCGACCAGGGGGTCACAGATACGCAGTATTTT. Full variable domain (outside the CDR3, taken from reference TRBV9 and TRBJ2-3): DSGVTQTPKHLITATGQRVTLRCSPRSGDLSVYWYQQSLDQGLQFLIQYYNGEERAKGNILERFSAQQFPDLHSELNLSSLELGDSALYFCASSDQGVTDTQYFGPGTRLTVL.

The rearrangement uses TRBV12-3 or TRBV12-4 and TRBJ1-1; D is perhaps TRBD1 (6 bases). The CDR3 is 13 amino acids. With 7 bases removed from V and 5 bases from J, the gap between germline ends came to 14 bases. The CDR3 bases are TGTGCCAGCACTCCGAGGGGGGGAACTGAAGCTTTCTTT. Translating it yields CASTPRGGTEAFF.

In its sample, this clone was seen many times. The chain links TRBV6-5 to TRBJ1-6; possible D gene TRBD1, 5 bases. CDR1 is MNHEY, CDR2 SVGAGI, per germline. The CDR3 runs to 12 residues. The ends were cut back, 5 bases at V and 9 bases at J, with 8 bases in the middle. The CDR3 spells CASSSRVSPLHF. The CDR3 DNA is TGTGCCAGCAGTAGCAGGGTTTCACCCCTCCACTTT.

The chain employs TRBV4-1 and TRBJ1-4; D might be TRBD1 (6 bases). The CDR3 has 18 amino acids. Germline values: CDR1 MGHRA, CDR2 YSYEKL. V was shortened by 0 bases and J by 7 bases, with 21 bases between the two germline ends. The CDR3 nucleotides read TGCGCCAGCAGCCAAGATCCTTACCTAGGGGGTTTAGTTGAAAAACTGTTTTTT. This sequence encodes CASSQDPYLGGLVEKLFF.

In DNA, the CDR3 is TGCAGTGCTAGTCAGGGGTATGAAAAACTGTTTTTT. Translated, it gives CSASQGYEKLFF. J is TRBJ1-4 and V is TRBV20-1; weak D call: TRBD1 (6 bases). The V gene lost 3 bases and the J gene lost 6 bases, with 8 bases spanning the gap. CDR3 length: 12 amino acids. CDR1 is DFQATT, CDR2 SNEGSKA, per germline (reference sequence).

The chain combines TRBV28 with TRBJ2-3; D is perhaps TRBD2 (5 bases). The germline V and J ends were trimmed by 4 bases and 1 base, with 12 bases remaining between them. This CDR3 contains 15 residues. Germline CDR1 reads MDHEN; CDR2 reads SYDVKM. The chain's CDR3 is CASSSSGRGTDTQYF. DNA for the CDR3: TGTGCCAGCAGTTCCTCGGGAAGGGGCACAGATACGCAGTATTTT.

The chain combines TRBV19 with TRBJ2-3; 8 bases line up with TRBD2. Trimming took 7 bases from V and 0 from J; bases not matched to a gene: 18. The length of the CDR3 is 19 residues. Germline CDR1 and CDR2: LNHDA and SQIVND (reference sequence). The CDR3 nucleotides read TGTGCCAGTACACCGGGACTAGGCCAGATTATTGGTAGCACAGATACGCAGTATTTT. Amino acid sequence: CASTPGLGQIIGSTDTQYF.

The rearrangement joins TRBV9 to TRBJ2-1; 8 bases agree with TRBD2. Unmatched junction bases numbered 3, after V lost 2 bases and J lost 2 bases. CDR1 is SGDLS, CDR2 YYNGEE, per germline. CDR3 length: 15 residues. The CDR3 nucleotides read TGTGCCAGCAGCGTGGCGGGGGGACCCTACAATGAGCAGTTCTTC. It is translated as CASSVAGGPYNEQFF.

The J gene is TRBJ2-2, the V gene TRBV19; the D gene is possibly TRBD2 (5 bases). The V and J ends lost 7 bases and 7 bases respectively, with 13 bases between them. Germline V gene data show CDR1 as LNHDA and CDR2 as SQIVND (reference sequence). CDR3 length equals 13 residues. CDR3 amino acids: CASNPGIVGELFF. In DNA, the CDR3 is TGTGCCAGTAACCCCGGGATCGTCGGGGAGCTGTTTTTT.

The V call is TRBV5-1, the J call TRBJ1-1; D uncertain. The CDR3 totals 15 residues. Germline assignment: CDR1 SGHRS and CDR2 YFSETQ. Trimming pared 6 bases from V and 4 bases from J, leaving 19 bases between. The CDR3 protein is CASKRMEKRSTEAFF. The CDR3 DNA reads as TGCGCCAGCAAACGGATGGAGAAGAGGAGCACTGAAGCTTTCTTT.

This chain joins TRBV28 and TRBJ2-5; D is unresolved. The CDR3 consists of 13 residues. V was clipped by 4 bases and J by 4 bases, with 10 bases between them. Germline V CDR1 and CDR2: MDHEN, SYDVKM. CDR3 nucleotide sequence: TGTGCCAGCAGTTCATCCAGTACAGAGACCCAGTACTTC. Translation gives CASSSSSTETQYF.

The chain employs TRBV7-9 and TRBJ1-6; D not certain. V shed 2 bases and J shed 2 bases, with 13 bases lying between them. The germline CDR1 and CDR2 sequences are SEHNR and FQNEAQ (reference sequence). The length of the CDR3 is 17 residues. CDR3 sequence reads: CASSLWVDTPYNSPLHF. The CDR3 bases are TGTGCCAGCAGCTTATGGGTTGACACTCCCTATAATTCACCCCTCCACTTT.

V gene TRBV7-3 combines with J gene TRBJ2-6; no clear D. Looked up from germline, CDR1 is SGHTA and CDR2 is FQGTGA. The CDR3 is made up of 13 amino acids. V was clipped by 2 bases and J by 4 bases, with 3 bases between them. CDR3: CASSLAGANVLTF. CDR3 DNA: TGTGCCAGCAGCTTAGCGGGGGCCAACGTCCTGACTTTC.

The rearrangement uses TRBV12-5 and TRBJ1-2, with TRBD1 identical over 9 bases. CDR3 length: 12 amino acids. From germline, CDR1 is LGHNT and CDR2 FRNRAP. J lost 6 bases, V lost 7 bases, and 3 bases had no gene match. The CDR3 DNA sequence: TGTGCTAGTGATTGGACAGGGGATGGCTACACCTTC. Translating gives CASDWTGDGYTF.

This chain uses TRBV7-8 with TRBJ2-3; 9 bases are shared with TRBD1. J was trimmed by 4 bases and V by 5 bases; bases with no gene match: 10. The CDR3 covers 16 residues. CDR1 SGHVS and CDR2 FQNEAQ come from the germline V gene. The CDR3 is CASSGKQGAWADTQYF. The CDR3 DNA follows: TGTGCCAGCAGCGGGAAACAGGGGGCGTGGGCAGATACGCAGTATTTT.

V gene TRBV6-1 combines with J gene TRBJ2-2; maybe TRBD1 (5 bases). The CDR3 is 15 amino acids. The germline V and J ends were trimmed by 2 bases and 5 bases, with 12 bases remaining between them. CDR1 is MNHNS and CDR2 is SASEGT in the germline V gene. The CDR3 sequence is CASSEIRGETGELFF. The CDR3 DNA sequence: TGTGCCAGCAGTGAAATAAGGGGCGAGACCGGGGAGCTGTTTTTT.

This clone was detected once. The rearrangement uses TRBV2 and TRBJ2-7, with a tentative D call TRBD1 (6 bases). The V gene's germline CDR1 is SNHLY and CDR2 FYNNEI. Trimming took 3 bases from V and 0 from J, leaving 12 bases between them. The CDR3 consists of 15 residues. CDR3: CASSEGDTDSYEQYV. In nucleotides, the CDR3 is TGTGCCAGCAGTGAGGGGGACACAGACTCCTACGAGCAGTACGTC.

The rearrangement links TRBV7-6 to TRBJ1-5, with D perhaps matching TRBD1 (6 bases). The length of the CDR3 is 14 residues. V lost 2 bases to trimming and J lost 7 bases, with 12 bases between them. Germline CDR1 is SGHVS and CDR2 is FNYEAQ. CDR3 protein: CASSLLGGLQPQHF. The CDR3 DNA is TGTGCCAGCAGCTTATTGGGGGGGCTGCAGCCCCAGCATTTT.

CDR3 in DNA: TGTGCCAGCAGTGGGAGCTCCTACAATGAGCAGTTCTTC. Amino acid sequence: CASSGSSYNEQFF. The rearrangement links TRBV28 to TRBJ2-1, with a weak D call TRBD2 (5 bases). Germline CDR1 reads MDHEN; CDR2 reads SYDVKM. Trimming left V 5 bases short and J 0 bases short, with 5 bases between. This CDR3 has 13 residues.

The chain recombines TRBV7-9 with TRBJ1-2, with TRBD1 identical over 9 bases. Germline assignment: CDR1 SEHNR and CDR2 FQNEAQ (reference sequence). V shed 6 bases, J shed 8 bases, and the junction held 7 bases outside the gene matches. The length of the CDR3 is 13 residues. CDR3 amino acids: CASSRTGAGGYTF. CDR3 in DNA: TGTGCCAGCAGTCGGACAGGGGCTGGGGGCTACACCTTC.

This clone was detected once. The V and J genes are TRBV12-5 and TRBJ1-1; TRBD1 might be the D (5 bases). V dropped 2 bases and J dropped 9 bases, with 22 bases sitting between them. CDR3 length: 16 residues. Germline values: CDR1 LGHNT, CDR2 FRNRAP. CDR3 sequence: CASGLPRLQVPFQAFF. The DNA of the CDR3 is TGTGCTAGTGGTTTGCCTCGCCTACAGGTCCCTTTTCAAGCTTTCTTT.

V is TRBV9 and J is TRBJ2-1; TRBD1 matches 8 bases. The CDR3 has 15 amino acids. Per the germline V gene, CDR1 is SGDLS and CDR2 is YYNGEE. Losses at the gene ends were 3 bases for V and 4 bases for J; bases not matched to a gene: 6. The CDR3, as DNA: TGTGCCAGCAGCGCAGGACAGGGTGATTACAATGAGCAGTTCTTC. Translated: CASSAGQGDYNEQFF.

V gene TRBV3-1 (or the pseudogene TRBV3-2) combines with J gene TRBJ1-1; no firm D call. CDR3 length: 14 amino acids. The V gene's germline CDR1 is LGHDT and CDR2 YNNKEL (reference sequence). The V end was cut by 5 bases, the J end by 1 base, with 11 bases between. The CDR3 reads CASSSWTGNTEAFF. The CDR3 coding sequence is TGTGCCAGCAGCTCGTGGACTGGGAACACTGAAGCTTTCTTT.